Listed here is a single T cell receptor (beta chain). This specimen comes from a study of follicular helper T cells after annual influenza vaccination. TCRdb's copy holds only in-frame clones and misses some; the assay was immunoSEQ multiplex PCR. The data hold 9,500 to 10,000 clones, with roughly 85% observed a single time. Time point reported: 2014-2015 season, 7 days after vaccination. CDR1 and CDR2 (germline): LNHDA, SQIVND (reference sequence). V shed 5 bases and J 0 bases; nucleotides not matched to a gene: 4. CDR3 size: 15 residues. This receptor was identified in an adult who received the influenza vaccine. J is TRBJ1-1 and V is TRBV19; 9 positions match TRBD1. Specimen: CXCR5- memory CD4+ T cells sorted from blood, collected 7 days after influenza vaccination. CDR3 sequence (DNA): TGTGCCAGTAGTTTCGGGACAGGGATGAACACTGAAGCTTTCTTT. Translated: CASSFGTGMNTEAFF.